The 13 T cell receptor beta chains listed next were all sequenced from one sample in a study of cytomegalovirus exposure and HLA in healthy donors. 60 Vbeta and 13 Jbeta primers were used in PCR. Sequencing used immunoSEQ multiplex PCR; TCRdb keeps in-frame clones, though not all of them. The data contain approximately 200,000 clones, about 80% of them singletons. The sequenced sample was PBMCs. Every receptor here comes from a woman under 30 in good health and CMV-seropositive.

The chain recombines TRBV5-1 with TRBJ1-5; TRBD1 might be the D (5 bases). The CDR3 has 17 residues. The V gene's germline CDR1 is SGHRS and CDR2 YFSETQ. Between the trimmed V and J ends, which lost 0 bases and 1 base, there was a span of 14 bases. CDR3 sequence (DNA): TGCGCCAGCAGCTTGGGGGGCGGGAAGGACAGCAATCAGCCCCAGCATTTT. Translated: CASSLGGGKDSNQPQHF.

The rearrangement links TRBV11-2 to TRBJ1-3; 7 positions match TRBD1. V gave up 5 bases and J gave up 7 bases; unmatched junction bases: 2. CDR3 length equals 12 residues. Looked up from germline, CDR1 is SGHAT and CDR2 is FQNNGV. The CDR3 protein is CASSLTGNTIYF. In DNA form, the CDR3 reads TGTGCCAGCAGCCTGACAGGGAACACCATATATTTT.

For this clone: A junction boundary mismatches the germline segment, possibly from a read error. The V and J genes are TRBV29-1 and TRBJ2-4; 7 bases match TRBD2. Germline V gene lookup returns CDR1 SQVTM and CDR2 ANQGSEA. The CDR3 extends over 13 amino acids. CDR3 protein: CSVEVGGRNSQYF. The CDR3 DNA is TGCAGCGTTGAAGTGGGGGGGAGGAACAGTCAGTACTTC.

A few counts support this clone. The genes are TRBV7-2 and TRBJ1-1; TRBD1 aligns across 7 bases. V shed 5 bases and J 7 bases; nucleotides not matched to a gene: 7. CDR1 and CDR2 (germline): SGHTA, FQGNSA. CDR3 length: 13 residues. CDR3 in DNA: TGTGCCAGCAGCATTAGCAGGGGGTATGAAGCTTTCTTT. Residues: CASSISRGYEAFF.

This chain links TRBV7-9 with TRBJ2-7; TRBD1 agrees at 7 bases. Germline V gives CDR1 SEHNR, CDR2 FQNEAQ (reference sequence). The CDR3 covers 13 residues. V gave up 6 bases and J gave up 2 bases; unmatched junction bases: 4. The CDR3, as DNA: TGTGCCAGCAGAGGACAGGCGCCCTACGAGCAGTACTTC. It encodes CASRGQAPYEQYF.

The rearrangement uses TRBV5-8 and TRBJ2-4; no definite D call. V lost 6 bases, J lost 1 base, and 20 bases lay in between. Germline CDR1 is SGHTS and CDR2 is YDEGEE. This CDR3 is 17 amino acids long. The DNA for the CDR3 is TGTGCCAGCAACCGAGCCACAGTCTCGGCGGCCAAAAACATTCAGTACTTC. Translated, it gives CASNRATVSAAKNIQYF.

V and J are TRBV7-8 and TRBJ2-3; TRBD2 is a possible D gene (6 bases). In germline, CDR1 is SGHVS, CDR2 FQNEAQ. This CDR3 region has 16 residues. Trimming pared 2 bases from V and 1 base from J, leaving 13 bases between. The CDR3 DNA follows: TGTGCCAGCAGCTTACCCCTTCCGGGGGGCACAGATACGCAGTATTTT. As protein: CASSLPLPGGTDTQYF.

The chain links TRBV27 to TRBJ2-7, with 7 bases lining up with TRBD1. The V gene end was trimmed by 8 bases and the J gene end by 2 bases; junction bases not matched to a gene: 9. The CDR3 loop spans 14 amino acids. The germline CDR1 and CDR2 sequences are MNHEY and SMNVEV (reference sequence). The CDR3 region has the DNA TGTGCCAGCTCTACACAGGGGAACCCCTACGAGCAGTACTTC. It encodes CASSTQGNPYEQYF.

This chain links TRBV7-9 with TRBJ2-7; D uncertain. Germline loops: CDR1 SEHNR, CDR2 FQNEAQ (reference sequence). This CDR3 contains 13 residues. V was trimmed by 3 bases and J by 4 bases, leaving 10 bases between them. CDR3 DNA sequence: TGTGCCAGCAGCTTGGCGGTAGTTTACGAGCAGTACTTC. Amino acid sequence: CASSLAVVYEQYF.

The chain uses TRBV14 and TRBJ1-1; D is perhaps TRBD1 (5 bases). Trimming cost V 0 bases and J 11 bases, with 16 bases left between them. This CDR3 has 14 amino acids. The germline V gene has CDR1 SGHDN and CDR2 FVKESK. CDR3 sequence: CASSQDPRVFGAFF. CDR3 in DNA: TGTGCCAGCAGCCAAGATCCCAGGGTTTTTGGTGCTTTCTTT.

This clone turned up a few times. The chain has TRBV10-3 and TRBJ1-3; a possible D gene is TRBD1 (6 bases). Trimming cost V 6 bases and J 0 bases, with 15 bases left between them. Germline assignment: CDR1 ENHRY and CDR2 SYGVKD. The CDR3 has 16 residues. In nucleotides, the CDR3 is TGTGCCATCAGCCCCCGACAGGACCTCTCTGGAAACACCATATATTTT. It encodes CAISPRQDLSGNTIYF.

The genes are TRBV19 and TRBJ1-5; unclear D gene. The CDR3 contains 13 residues. The germline V gene has CDR1 LNHDA and CDR2 SQIVND (reference sequence). Trimming left V 7 bases short and J 6 bases short, with 13 bases between. CDR3 protein: CASKREFSQPQHF. The CDR3, as DNA: TGTGCCAGTAAAAGGGAGTTCAGTCAGCCCCAGCATTTT.

This clone was counted between two and nine times. The chain joins TRBV2 to TRBJ2-1; 7 bases map to TRBD2. The CDR3 is made up of 17 amino acids. V was clipped by 0 bases and J by 5 bases; unmatched bases: 10. Germline values: CDR1 SNHLY, CDR2 FYNNEI. The CDR3 sequence is CASSEARGLAANNEQFF. CDR3 nucleotide sequence: TGTGCCAGCAGTGAAGCGCGGGGCCTAGCGGCTAACAATGAGCAGTTCTTC.